This T cell receptor beta chain was recovered during a study of blood T cell repertoires in COVID-19. The V and J ends lost 5 bases and 11 bases, in that order; junction bases with no gene match: 9. The CDR3 is made up of 12 amino acids. Germline V gene data show CDR1 as SNHLY and CDR2 as FYNNEI. Data came from immunoSEQ multiplex PCR; TCRdb stores just in-frame clones and leaves some out. In the table there are about 78,000 clones, around 86% of which are singletons. This clone occurred a few times. The sequencing input was peripheral blood. This TCR was recovered from a man aged 50 to 60 with active or convalescent COVID-19. The chain is built from TRBV2 and TRBJ2-7, with 7 bases aligning to TRBD1. The CDR3 sequence: CASSPTGTEKYV. DNA for the CDR3: TGTGCCAGCAGTCCCACCGGGACAGAAAAGTACGTC.